Listed below are T cell receptor beta chains from one sample, sequenced in a study of post-analysis software for immune sequencing data. TCRdb ran MiXCR on the PCR reads and lists one entry per CDR3 protein. The profile shows a few hundred thousand distinct CDR3 sequences, 36% of them singletons. The sequenced sample consisted of blood. These receptors were taken from a girl aged 10-17 years with multiple sclerosis. Each CDR3 is given with its conserved first and last residue. Fields, in order: V gene, J gene, D gene, clone size, CDR3 protein, CDR3 DNA. The D gene is left open where the match is weak. Clone size is stated in some rows and not others, as once, few, many or a class when expanded.

>TRBV3-1|TRBJ1-6|TRBD1|.
CASSPGQETNPPHF
TGTGCCAGCAGCCCGGGACAGGAGACTAATCCCCCCCACTTT
>TRBV4-1|TRBJ1-6|.|many
CASSQGGGGGRASPLHF
TGCGCCAGCAGCCAAGGGGGAGGTGGGGGAAGGGCGTCCCCCCTCCACTTT
>TRBV27|TRBJ2-6|.|many
CASSFRSGANVLTF
TGTGCCAGCAGCTTCAGATCTGGGGCCAACGTCCTGACTTTC
>TRBV11-2|TRBJ2-1|.|.
CASSPGSTYNEQFF
TGTGCCAGCAGCCCGGGATCTACCTACAATGAGCAGTTCTTC
>TRBV5-1|TRBJ1-5|.|few
CAGSLEPGHGQPQHF
TGCGCCGGCAGCTTGGAGCCAGGGCATGGCCAGCCCCAGCATTTT
>TRBV3-1|TRBJ1-2|.|many
CASSTTPYGYTF
TGTGCCAGCAGCACCACTCCTTATGGCTACACCTTC
>TRBV15|TRBJ2-1|TRBD2|many
CATSRDYSGGLYNEQFF
TGTGCCACCAGCAGAGATTATTCGGGAGGGCTCTACAATGAGCAGTTCTTC
>TRBV7-2|TRBJ2-1|.|many
CASSSKQGNYNEQFF
TGTGCCAGCAGCTCCAAGCAGGGGAACTACAATGAGCAGTTCTTC
>TRBV11-2|TRBJ1-6|.|many
CASSPSPGPNSPLHF
TGTGCCAGCAGCCCGAGCCCAGGACCGAATTCACCCCTCCACTTT
>TRBV5-1|TRBJ2-5|.|many
CASSSGGPALGETQYF
TGCGCCAGCAGCTCTGGGGGCCCTGCCCTGGGCGAGACCCAGTACTTC
>TRBV20-1|TRBJ2-1|TRBD2|many
CSAPPLASGRWNEQFF
TGCAGTGCCCCCCCACTTGCGAGCGGGAGATGGAATGAGCAGTTCTTC
>TRBV6-1|TRBJ2-6|TRBD1|.
CASRVGTAPSGANALTF
TGTGCCAGCAGGGTCGGGACAGCCCCCTCTGGGGCCAACGCCCTGACTTTC
>TRBV5-1|TRBJ2-1|.|many
CASSPGGVGGYNEQFF
TGCGCCAGCAGCCCCGGAGGTGTGGGGGGTTACAATGAGCAGTTCTTC
>TRBV5-1|TRBJ1-6|.|.
CASSPDSFGSPLHF
TGCGCCAGCAGTCCGGACAGTTTCGGCTCACCCCTCCACTTT
>TRBV6-5|TRBJ2-1|.|many
CASSPLGGGRNEQFF
TGTGCCAGCAGTCCCCTAGGGGGGGGCCGTAATGAGCAGTTCTTC
>TRBV29-1|TRBJ2-1|TRBD1|.
CSVARTGGRETQFF
TGCAGCGTCGCCCGGACAGGGGGCCGAGAGACCCAGTTCTTC
>TRBV6-5|TRBJ2-3|.|many
CASSFQRVDTQYF
TGTGCCAGCAGTTTTCAGAGGGTCGATACGCAGTATTTT
>TRBV4-2|TRBJ2-7|TRBD2|.
CASSQEREYAYEQYF
TGTGCCAGCAGCCAAGAGCGGGAGTACGCCTACGAGCAGTACTTC
>TRBV5-1|TRBJ2-1|TRBD2|.
CASSLEGGGRNEQFF
TGCGCCAGCAGCTTGGAAGGCGGGGGGCGGAATGAGCAGTTCTTC
>TRBV7-2|TRBJ2-7|.|.
CASSLDGGAGDVQGEQYF
TGTGCCAGCAGCTTAGACGGCGGAGCGGGCGACGTACAAGGCGAGCAGTACTTC
>TRBV7-9|TRBJ2-7|TRBD1|few
CASSLATGGSSEQYF
TGTGCCAGCAGCTTAGCGACAGGGGGATCATCCGAGCAGTACTTC
>TRBV24-1|TRBJ2-1|TRBD1|many
CATSESGQVHEQFF
TGTGCCACCAGTGAGTCGGGACAGGTCCATGAGCAGTTCTTC
>TRBV6-5|TRBJ1-6|TRBD1|many
CASSLTGAGRNSPLHF
TGTGCCAGCAGTTTGACAGGGGCCGGGAGGAATTCACCCCTCCACTTT
>TRBV5-6|TRBJ2-7|.|many
CVSSSLGEAASEQYF
TGTGTCAGCAGCTCTTTGGGAGAGGCTGCATCCGAGCAGTACTTC
>TRBV5-1|TRBJ2-3|.|many
CASSLKPGTDTQYF
TGCGCCAGCAGCTTGAAGCCGGGAACAGATACGCAGTATTTT
>TRBV20-1|TRBJ2-1|TRBD2|.
CSARDALRGLAGAEQFF
TGCAGTGCTAGAGATGCACTACGGGGACTAGCGGGAGCTGAGCAGTTCTTC
>TRBV4-2|TRBJ2-1|TRBD2|few
CASSGASGSDEQFF
TGTGCCAGCAGCGGGGCTAGCGGGAGCGATGAGCAGTTCTTC
>TRBV6-4|TRBJ2-7|TRBD2|many
CASSLAGEGSYEQYF
TGTGCCAGCAGTCTAGCGGGAGAAGGATCCTACGAGCAGTACTTC
>TRBV7-9|TRBJ2-3|TRBD2|.
CTSSDRTSGITDTQYF
TGTACCAGCAGCGACCGGACTAGCGGGATCACAGATACGCAGTATTTT
>TRBV20-1|TRBJ2-5|TRBD1|many
CSAFDLSGTGGQETQYF
TGCAGTGCTTTTGACTTATCCGGGACAGGGGGCCAAGAGACCCAGTACTTC
>TRBV4-1|TRBJ2-3|.|few
CASSLLGRSTDTQYF
TGCGCCAGCAGCCTCCTCGGGCGTAGCACAGATACGCAGTATTTT
>TRBV7-9|TRBJ2-4|TRBD1|many
CASSADREQNIQYF
TGTGCCAGCAGCGCAGACAGGGAACAAAACATTCAGTACTTC
>TRBV7-9|TRBJ1-2|.|.
CASSFDKTGFYGYTF
TGTGCCAGCAGCTTCGATAAGACGGGATTCTATGGCTACACCTTC
>TRBV15|TRBJ1-4|.|.
CATSRVYGTYEKLFF
TGTGCCACCAGCAGAGTCTACGGGACATATGAAAAACTGTTTTTT
>TRBV20-1|TRBJ1-5|.|.
CSAGASYQPQHF
TGCAGTGCTGGGGCCAGTTATCAGCCCCAGCATTTT
>TRBV7-7|TRBJ2-5|TRBD2|few
CASSPTSGTQETQYF
TGTGCCAGCAGCCCGACTAGCGGGACTCAAGAGACCCAGTACTTC
>TRBV29-1|TRBJ2-3|TRBD1|.
CSVETMTGGSTDTQYF
TGCAGCGTTGAAACGATGACAGGGGGGAGCACAGATACGCAGTATTTT
>TRBV29-1|TRBJ2-7|TRBD2|.
CSVGGLAAYEQYF
TGCAGCGTTGGGGGTCTAGCGGCCTACGAGCAGTACTTC
>TRBV29-1|TRBJ2-3|TRBD2|few
CSVPLAGVTDTQYF
TGCAGCGTCCCCTTAGCGGGAGTGACAGATACGCAGTATTTT
>TRBV15|TRBJ2-2|.|.
CATSRTGTAAGELFF
TGTGCCACCAGCAGGACCGGGACGGCAGCCGGGGAGCTGTTTTTT
>TRBV27|TRBJ1-2|.|many
CASSLSGDYGYTF
TGTGCCAGCAGTTTATCAGGAGACTATGGCTACACCTTC
>TRBV6-1|TRBJ2-5|TRBD2|.
CASSELGGGQEAQYF
TGTGCCAGCAGTGAACTCGGGGGGGGGCAAGAGGCCCAGTACTTC
>TRBV4-1|TRBJ2-1|.|few
CASSQDPGNLYNEQFF
TGCGCCAGCAGCCAAGATCCCGGTAACCTCTACAATGAGCAGTTCTTC
>TRBV5-1|TRBJ2-2|TRBD1|.
CASSWGQQYTGELFF
TGCGCCAGCAGCTGGGGACAGCAGTACACCGGGGAGCTGTTTTTT
>TRBV20-1|TRBJ1-2|.|many
CSANGLNNYGYTF
TGCAGTGCGAACGGACTCAATAACTATGGCTACACCTTC
>TRBV20-1|TRBJ1-1|TRBD1|many
CSVTGVNTEAFF
TGCAGTGTGACAGGGGTCAACACTGAAGCTTTCTTT
>TRBV11-1|TRBJ1-1|TRBD1|.
CASSLGQGTDTEAFF
TGTGCCAGCAGCTTAGGACAGGGAACGGACACTGAAGCTTTCTTT
>TRBV5-1|TRBJ2-1|TRBD2|many
CASSLGPSSGGHNEQFF
TGCGCCAGCAGCCTGGGCCCCTCTAGCGGGGGCCACAATGAGCAGTTCTTC
>TRBV28|TRBJ2-2|TRBD1|few
CASSRAGTGNGELFF
TGTGCCAGCAGTAGGGCCGGGACAGGGAACGGGGAGCTGTTTTTT
>TRBV7-3|TRBJ2-3|.|many
CASSLGLYTDTQYF
TGTGCCAGCAGCTTGGGCCTCTACACAGATACGCAGTATTTT
>TRBV2|TRBJ2-3|.|many
CASSGGWNTQYF
TGTGCCAGCAGTGGGGGTTGGAATACGCAGTATTTT
>TRBV28|TRBJ2-5|TRBD1|many
CASSFEGAYQETQYF
TGTGCCAGCAGTTTCGAGGGGGCGTACCAAGAGACCCAGTACTTC
>TRBV12-3/TRBV12-4|TRBJ2-1|.|many
CASSLTTRGYEQFF
TGTGCCAGCAGTTTGACGACTAGAGGGTATGAGCAGTTCTTC
>TRBV7-9|TRBJ1-2|TRBD1|.
CASSLGQGSDGYTF
TGTGCCAGCAGCTTAGGACAGGGTTCGGATGGCTACACCTTC
>TRBV7-9|TRBJ1-2|.|many
CASSLEVANYGYTF
TGTGCCAGCAGCTTAGAAGTCGCTAACTATGGCTACACCTTC
>TRBV5-1|TRBJ1-1|TRBD1|few
CASSSPGQGLKGTEAFF
TGCGCCAGCAGCTCACCGGGACAGGGTTTGAAAGGCACTGAAGCTTTCTTT
>TRBV5-1|TRBJ1-6|.|many
CASSLTGTYSPLHF
TGCGCCAGCAGCCTAACAGGGACTTACTCACCCCTCCACTTT
>TRBV29-1|TRBJ2-5|.|many
CSAGRDTAQGETQYF
TGCAGCGCCGGCCGGGACACAGCCCAAGGAGAGACCCAGTACTTC
>TRBV5-1|TRBJ1-1|TRBD1|many
CASSRTGVNTEAFF
TGCGCCAGCAGCAGGACAGGGGTGAACACTGAAGCTTTCTTT